This entry features one TCR beta chain sequence. Profiled with immunoSEQ multiplex PCR; TCRdb holds only in-frame clones, not every one. In the table there are about 53,000 clones, just over 85% of which are singletons. This sample was included in a study of blood T cell repertoires in COVID-19. Whole-study context: Acute and convalescent COVID-19 samples came from the United States, Italy and Spain. The analysed material was cDNA or gDNA that came from T cells, B-cell-depleted T cells, or PBMCs.

Germline lookup yields CDR1 MRHNA and CDR2 SNTAGT. V was clipped by 6 bases and J by 0 bases; unmatched bases: 20. This CDR3 contains 20 residues. The sample taken for sequencing was peripheral blood. The receptor was derived from a man in his 70s with active COVID-19. The chain has TRBV6-4 and TRBJ1-3; the match to TRBD1 covers 7 bases. The CDR3: CASSAGTPGGQSSSGNTIYF. The CDR3 DNA follows: TGTGCCAGCAGCGCCGGGACACCTGGGGGACAGAGTTCCTCTGGAAACACCATATATTTT.